The T cell receptor (beta chain) under discussion was sequenced for a study of early T cells in non-severe SARS-CoV-2 infection. Overall study context: Sequencing was performed on bulk RNA from unsorted whole blood, leaving chains unpaired. Study observations and caveats: Sequences matched to VDJdb favored anti-spike CD8 responses, while private and CD4 specificities were missed.

Unique molecular identifiers were affixed to single, distinct cDNA molecules. One entry per CDR3 protein, called by TCRdb with MiXCR from the 5' RACE reads. The data show under 70,000 distinct CDR3 sequences, about 9.9% seen once. V gave up 6 bases and J gave up 5 bases, with 19 bases separating them. Per germline, CDR1 KGHDR and CDR2 SFDVKD. The CDR3 runs 16 residues. This clonotype was seen a handful of times. What it recognizes is unknown. The TCR sequence derives from an adult who was a healthcare worker with PCR-confirmed SARS-CoV-2 infection or an uninfected control (not recorded which). J is TRBJ2-1 and V is TRBV24-1, with D possibly matching TRBD2 (6 bases). The sample consisted of whole blood. The CDR3 DNA reads TGTGCCACCAGTCAGCCCAATGCGGGACCTGACAATGAGCAGTTCTTC. Its protein is CATSQPNAGPDNEQFF.